The rows below give T cell receptor beta chains drawn from one sample of a study of identical twins. TCRdb re-analysed the 5' RACE reads in MiXCR, keeping a single row per CDR3 protein. This table holds more than 400,000 distinct CDR3 sequences, over 12% found once. The same sample was also used in a study of yellow fever vaccine responses in identical twins.

Sequencing was carried out using CD4+ T cells sorted from blood. The receptors come from a woman between 18 and 29 years old in good health. CDR3s include the opening cysteine and the closing phenylalanine or tryptophan. Each record gives: J gene, clone size, V gene, D gene, CDR3 protein, CDR3 DNA. D genes are given only for firm matches. The size of a clone is reported for some rows only, either as once, few or many, or as a class for expanded clones.

J: TRBJ2-6
size: NA
V: TRBV5-6
D: NA
CDR3: CASSLSPGDSGANVLTF
DNA: TGTGCCAGCAGCTTGTCCCCAGGGGACTCTGGGGCCAACGTCCTGACTTTC

J: TRBJ1-3
size: few
V: TRBV4-1
D: NA
CDR3: CASSQEGPYSGNTIYF
DNA: TGCGCCAGCAGCCAAGAAGGACCGTACTCTGGAAACACCATATATTTT

J: TRBJ1-2
size: NA
V: TRBV20-1
D: TRBD1
CDR3: CSAPGQAGDYGYTF
DNA: TGCAGTGCTCCCGGACAGGCGGGGGACTATGGCTACACCTTC

J: TRBJ2-1
size: NA
V: TRBV5-4
D: TRBD2
CDR3: CASSSSGLSSYNEQFF
DNA: TGTGCCAGCAGCTCTAGCGGGTTGAGCTCCTACAATGAGCAGTTCTTC

J: TRBJ2-1
size: few
V: TRBV11-2
D: TRBD2
CDR3: CASSLSGNYNEQFF
DNA: TGTGCCAGCAGCCTAAGCGGGAACTACAATGAGCAGTTCTTC

J: TRBJ1-1
size: NA
V: TRBV7-9
D: NA
CDR3: CASNQWISDEAFF
DNA: TGTGCCAGCAATCAGTGGATATCTGATGAAGCTTTCTTT

J: TRBJ2-7
size: NA
V: TRBV9
D: NA
CDR3: CASSFSGAFREQYF
DNA: TGTGCCAGCAGCTTTTCCGGCGCCTTCCGCGAGCAGTACTTC

J: TRBJ2-3
size: NA
V: TRBV5-1
D: TRBD2
CDR3: CASSILAGGNTDTQYF
DNA: TGCGCCAGCAGCATACTAGCGGGGGGGAACACAGATACGCAGTATTTT

J: TRBJ2-2
size: few
V: TRBV11-2
D: NA
CDR3: CASSSRVVSGELFF
DNA: TGTGCCAGCAGCTCTAGGGTGGTATCCGGGGAGCTGTTTTTT

J: TRBJ1-3
size: few
V: TRBV12-3/TRBV12-4
D: NA
CDR3: CASSLGYDNTIYF
DNA: TGTGCCAGCAGTCTCGGATACGACAACACCATATATTTT

J: TRBJ2-2
size: few
V: TRBV6-1
D: TRBD2
CDR3: CASRTSEVAGELFF
DNA: TGTGCCAGCAGAACTAGCGAGGTCGCCGGGGAGCTGTTTTTT

J: TRBJ2-3
size: few
V: TRBV24-1
D: NA
CDR3: CATSGRTDTQYF
DNA: TGTGCCACCAGTGGACGTACAGATACGCAGTATTTT

J: TRBJ2-1
size: few
V: TRBV12-3/TRBV12-4
D: NA
CDR3: CASRSASYNEQFF
DNA: TGTGCCAGCAGGTCGGCTTCCTACAATGAGCAGTTCTTC

J: TRBJ1-1
size: NA
V: TRBV11-2
D: NA
CDR3: CASSSILSGAFF
DNA: TGTGCCAGCAGCTCAATACTCAGTGGGGCTTTCTTT

J: TRBJ1-1
size: NA
V: TRBV7-3
D: NA
CDR3: CASSLLAGPMNTEAFF
DNA: TGTGCCAGCAGCTTACTCGCAGGGCCCATGAACACTGAAGCTTTCTTT

J: TRBJ2-7
size: NA
V: TRBV3-1
D: TRBD2
CDR3: CASSQSGRGEQYF
DNA: TGTGCCAGCAGCCAAAGTGGGAGGGGCGAGCAGTACTTC

J: TRBJ2-1
size: NA
V: TRBV24-1
D: TRBD1
CDR3: CATSDWSGGNNEQFF
DNA: TGTGCCACCAGTGATTGGTCAGGGGGCAACAATGAGCAGTTCTTC

J: TRBJ2-1
size: few
V: TRBV5-1
D: NA
CDR3: CASSQQPSGNEQFF
DNA: TGCGCCAGCAGTCAACAGCCGTCTGGGAATGAGCAGTTCTTC

J: TRBJ1-2
size: many
V: TRBV12-3/TRBV12-4
D: NA
CDR3: CASSYSSPGSGYTF
DNA: TGTGCCAGCAGCTACTCCTCACCGGGGAGCGGCTACACCTTC

J: TRBJ2-2
size: once
V: TRBV19
D: TRBD2
CDR3: CASSIGLDGSGELFF
DNA: TGTGCCAGTAGTATCGGACTAGACGGATCCGGGGAGCTGTTTTTT

J: TRBJ2-7
size: NA
V: TRBV2
D: NA
CDR3: CASREFGYEQYF
DNA: TGTGCCAGCAGGGAGTTTGGATACGAGCAGTACTTC

J: TRBJ2-1
size: many
V: TRBV3-1
D: TRBD2
CDR3: CASSMPGREGRNEQFF
DNA: TGTGCCAGCAGCATGCCTGGGCGGGAGGGCCGCAATGAGCAGTTCTTC

J: TRBJ2-1
size: few
V: TRBV2
D: TRBD2
CDR3: CASSERLAGGGSYNEQFF
DNA: TGTGCCAGCAGTGAGAGACTAGCGGGAGGTGGTTCCTACAATGAGCAGTTCTTC

J: TRBJ2-5
size: NA
V: TRBV11-2
D: NA
CDR3: CASSFREETQYF
DNA: TGTGCCAGCAGCTTCAGGGAGGAGACCCAGTACTTC

J: TRBJ1-6
size: many
V: TRBV29-1
D: NA
CDR3: CSVEDTRGSPLHF
DNA: TGCAGCGTTGAAGATACGAGGGGTTCACCCCTCCACTTT

J: TRBJ2-1
size: few
V: TRBV20-1
D: TRBD1
CDR3: CSARPGQGYNEQFF
DNA: TGCAGTGCGAGACCGGGACAGGGGTACAATGAGCAGTTCTTC

J: TRBJ2-7
size: few
V: TRBV5-1
D: NA
CDR3: CASSLGVGYEQYF
DNA: TGCGCCAGCAGCTTAGGTGTCGGGTACGAGCAGTACTTC

J: TRBJ2-7
size: NA
V: TRBV10-3
D: NA
CDR3: CAIRDSDTYEQYF
DNA: TGTGCCATCAGGGACAGTGACACCTACGAGCAGTACTTC

J: TRBJ1-4
size: many
V: TRBV12-3/TRBV12-4
D: TRBD1
CDR3: CASSSDRVYEKLFF
DNA: TGTGCCAGCAGTAGCGACAGGGTTTATGAAAAACTGTTTTTT

J: TRBJ2-7
size: NA
V: TRBV3-1
D: TRBD2
CDR3: CASSPSGSRAYEQYF
DNA: TGTGCCAGCAGCCCTAGCGGGAGTAGGGCCTACGAGCAGTACTTC

J: TRBJ2-1
size: NA
V: TRBV3-1
D: TRBD2
CDR3: CASSQETSGKSNEQFF
DNA: TGTGCCAGCAGCCAGGAGACTAGCGGGAAATCAAATGAGCAGTTCTTC

J: TRBJ2-3
size: NA
V: TRBV2
D: TRBD2
CDR3: CASRRTSGGPISDTQYF
DNA: TGTGCCAGCAGGAGGACTAGCGGGGGGCCCATCTCAGATACGCAGTATTTT

J: TRBJ2-2
size: few
V: TRBV5-1
D: TRBD2
CDR3: CASSSSKTSLNTGELFF
DNA: TGCGCCAGCAGCAGCTCAAAGACTAGCTTAAACACCGGGGAGCTGTTTTTT

J: TRBJ1-4
size: few
V: TRBV12-3/TRBV12-4
D: TRBD1
CDR3: CASSNAGQGNEKLFF
DNA: TGTGCCAGCAGTAACGCGGGACAGGGTAATGAAAAACTGTTTTTT

J: TRBJ1-1
size: few
V: TRBV21-1
D: NA
CDR3: CASSNGGYHTEAFF
DNA: TGTGCCAGCAGCAACGGTGGATACCACACTGAAGCTTTCTTT

J: TRBJ2-3
size: many
V: TRBV15
D: NA
CDR3: CATSRPDPKRPDTQYF
DNA: TGTGCCACCAGCAGACCAGACCCGAAACGCCCAGATACGCAGTATTTT

J: TRBJ2-1
size: NA
V: TRBV2
D: TRBD2
CDR3: CASSDALADNEQFF
DNA: TGTGCCAGCAGTGACGCACTAGCGGACAATGAGCAGTTCTTC